The rows below give T cell receptor beta chains drawn from one sample of a study of T-cell reconstitution after alpha-beta-depleted transplantation in children. TCRdb analysed the PCR reads with MiXCR anew, one entry per CDR3 protein. The sample shows 200,000 to 250,000 distinct CDR3 sequences, 8.5% to 10% of them seen only once. Sequenced material: PBMCs from the stem cell graft donor, taken from the stem cell graft. The receptors stem from a human donor who donated a stem cell graft to a child with acute lymphoblastic leukemia. Both conserved end residues are part of each CDR3. A D gene is named only where the DNA matches it firmly. Clone size is shown for a subset of rows, as once, few, many or a class of expanded clone.

j_call,clone_size,v_call,d_call,cdr3_nt,cdr3_aa
TRBJ2-1,-,TRBV29-1,TRBD2,TGCAGCGTTCGGACCCCGGGGGGGGCTCGTGGGAGTGAGCAGTTCTTC,CSVRTPGGARGSEQFF
TRBJ2-1,-,TRBV2,-,TGTGCCAGCAGGTATCAGAGCTCCTACAATGAGCAGTTCTTC,CASRYQSSYNEQFF
TRBJ1-5,few,TRBV7-8,TRBD1,TGTGCCAGCAGCCAGGGACAGGGGGCGAACCAGCCCCAGCATTTT,CASSQGQGANQPQHF
TRBJ2-7,-,TRBV29-1,TRBD1,TGCAGCGTTGTCGTGCCCGGGACAGGGGCTCGCGAGCAGTACTTC,CSVVVPGTGAREQYF
TRBJ2-7,few,TRBV20-1,-,TGCAGTGCTAGAGGCAGGACCCTCTACGAGCAGTACTTC,CSARGRTLYEQYF
TRBJ2-5,many,TRBV2,-,TGTGCCAGCAGTGAATCCGCCTTGCAAGAGACCCAGTACTTC,CASSESALQETQYF
TRBJ2-7,many,TRBV5-1,-,TGCGCCAGCAGTGTCAATGGGAACTACGAGCAGTACTTC,CASSVNGNYEQYF
TRBJ1-2,-,TRBV5-6,-,TGTGCCAGCAGCTTGCTGGTGGGGGGTAGTGGCTACACCTTC,CASSLLVGGSGYTF
TRBJ2-7,many,TRBV12-3/TRBV12-4,-,TGTGCCAGCAGTTCGGGTTCGGGGGACAGATCCTACGAGCAGTACTTC,CASSSGSGDRSYEQYF
TRBJ2-7,few,TRBV6-1,-,TGTGCCAGCCGAAGGGGGGGGCCCTCCTACGAGCAGTACTTC,CASRRGGPSYEQYF
TRBJ1-1,few,TRBV20-1,-,TGCAGTGCGACCCTCCGCCCGGGACAAACGAACACTGAAGCTTTCTTT,CSATLRPGQTNTEAFF
TRBJ2-1,few,TRBV7-2,TRBD1,TGTGCCAGCAGCTCTCCCGGGACAGGGAACAATGAGCAGTTCTTC,CASSSPGTGNNEQFF
TRBJ2-3,few,TRBV25-1,-,TGTGCCAGCAGTGAACGCCAGAGCGGACTCAGGGATACGCAGTATTTT,CASSERQSGLRDTQYF
TRBJ1-2,many,TRBV7-2,TRBD1,TGTGCCAGCAGCGCCCCGACTATTTCGGACAGGGGCTACACCTTC,CASSAPTISDRGYTF
TRBJ2-7,-,TRBV7-2,-,TGTGCCAGCAGCTCGGGGCCCGGGCCGCACGAGCAGTACTTC,CASSSGPGPHEQYF
TRBJ1-1,many,TRBV10-3,-,TGTGCCATCAGAAATACAGGGAACACTGAAGCTTTCTTT,CAIRNTGNTEAFF
TRBJ2-5,many,TRBV18,-,TGCGCCAGCAGCCCAGGGTTGGAGACCCAGTACTTC,CASSPGLETQYF
TRBJ1-5,few,TRBV7-2,-,TGTGCCAGCAGCTTAGAGGGGGGGAGCAATCAGCCCCAGCATTTT,CASSLEGGSNQPQHF
TRBJ2-1,many,TRBV19,TRBD1,TGTGCCAGTAGTTCAACTCATGGACAGGGGCCGGGCAATGAGCAGTTCTTC,CASSSTHGQGPGNEQFF
TRBJ1-1,-,TRBV10-2,TRBD1,TGCGCCAGCGGGCGACAGGGGGTCGCGGCTGAAGCTTTCTTT,CASGRQGVAAEAFF
TRBJ1-1,many,TRBV12-3/TRBV12-4,-,TGTGCCAGCAGTTTAGCGCGACAGAACACTGAAGCTTTCTTT,CASSLARQNTEAFF
TRBJ2-7,-,TRBV19,-,TGTGCCAGTAGTAGCGGCGGTAGGGAACTCGGCTACGAGCAGTACTTC,CASSSGGRELGYEQYF
TRBJ2-2,few,TRBV20-1,-,TGCAGTGCCAGAGGGGGTCTCGCCGAAAGTAACACCGGGGAGCTGTTTTTT,CSARGGLAESNTGELFF
TRBJ1-2,-,TRBV5-1,-,TGCGCCAGCAGCTTGGGGACGGATGAAGGGAGTGGTGGCTACACCTTC,CASSLGTDEGSGGYTF
TRBJ2-7,many,TRBV3-1,TRBD2,TGTGCCAGCAGCCATAAAGCGGGGGGCGTCGAGCAGTACTTC,CASSHKAGGVEQYF
TRBJ2-2,few,TRBV6-1,TRBD1,TGTGCCAGCATCCCATTCTGGGTCAGGGGGCTCGAAGGCACCGGGGAGCTGTTTTTT,CASIPFWVRGLEGTGELFF
TRBJ2-1,-,TRBV14,-,TGTGCCAGCAGCCAAGATCAGGCGGGGCTCTACAATGAGCAGTTCTTC,CASSQDQAGLYNEQFF
TRBJ2-7,many,TRBV3-1,-,TGTGCCAGCAGCCAATACCACCGCGGGTCGGGCGAGCAGTACTTC,CASSQYHRGSGEQYF
TRBJ1-2,many,TRBV3-1,-,TGTGCCAGCAGCCAAGATGGGCAGGTTAACTATGGCTACACCTTC,CASSQDGQVNYGYTF
TRBJ1-3,many,TRBV12-3/TRBV12-4,TRBD1,TGTGCCAGCAGTTTAAGACAGGGCTCTGGAAACACCATATATTTT,CASSLRQGSGNTIYF
TRBJ2-7,many,TRBV7-2,-,TGTGCCAGCAGCCCAGGGGTCGAGCAGTACTTC,CASSPGVEQYF
TRBJ1-6,-,TRBV3-1,-,TGTGCCAGCAGCCAAGATAGGTTTGGAGGACGGAATTCACCCCTCCACTTT,CASSQDRFGGRNSPLHF
TRBJ1-2,few,TRBV27,TRBD1,TGTGCCAGCAGCTATTCCGGACAGGGATACTATGGCTACACCTTC,CASSYSGQGYYGYTF
TRBJ2-3,many,TRBV20-1,-,TGCAGTGCTCAGGGACTGTTCGCAGATACGCAGTATTTT,CSAQGLFADTQYF
TRBJ1-4,-,TRBV11-1,-,TGTGCCAGCAGCTTAGCGATGCGGTCAACTAATGAAAAACTGTTTTTT,CASSLAMRSTNEKLFF
TRBJ2-6,-,TRBV11-1,-,TGTGCCAGCAGCTCAGAACAGGGTAGTGTCTTCTCTGGGGCCAACGTCCTGACTTTC,CASSSEQGSVFSGANVLTF
TRBJ1-4,-,TRBV4-3,-,TGCGCCAGCAGCCAAGACCTCGGAGCAACTAATGAAAAACTGTTTTTT,CASSQDLGATNEKLFF
TRBJ2-3,many,TRBV29-1,TRBD2,TGCAGCTCACTAGCGGGGGTCACAGATACGCAGTATTTT,CSSLAGVTDTQYF
TRBJ2-5,few,TRBV11-2,TRBD1,TGTGCCAGCAGCTTAGCACTACAGGGGGGCCAAGAGACCCAGTACTTC,CASSLALQGGQETQYF
TRBJ2-1,-,TRBV14,TRBD2,TGTGCCAGCAGCCAAGATCTGCGACTAGCGGCAGGCTGGTCCTCCTACAATGAGCAGTTCTTC,CASSQDLRLAAGWSSYNEQFF
TRBJ1-1,few,TRBV5-1,-,TGCGCCAGCACCCTCACGGGAGGGAGGGGTGAAGCTTTCTTT,CASTLTGGRGEAFF
TRBJ2-3,many,TRBV20-1,-,TGCAGTGCTAGAGCCGTGGGGTCCGGTCCAGATACGCAGTATTTT,CSARAVGSGPDTQYF
TRBJ1-1,few,TRBV12-3/TRBV12-4,TRBD1,TGTGCCAGCAGCCTACAGGGGTGGGAAGCTTTCTTT,CASSLQGWEAFF
TRBJ1-5,many,TRBV18,-,TGTGCCAGCTCACCACGGGGGACTTATAGCAATCAGCCCCAGCATTTT,CASSPRGTYSNQPQHF
TRBJ1-5,few,TRBV4-2,TRBD1,TGTGCCAGCAGCCAAGCCATCAAACAGGGGAATCAGCCCCAGCATTTT,CASSQAIKQGNQPQHF
TRBJ2-7,few,TRBV27,-,TGTGCCAGCAGTTTGGTTATAGGCGACGAGCAGTACTTC,CASSLVIGDEQYF
TRBJ1-6,-,TRBV27,-,TGTGCCAGCAGTTTACCCCAAGGAGTCCTCCACTTT,CASSLPQGVLHF
TRBJ2-2,many,TRBV7-6,TRBD1,TGTGCCAGCAGCCGGGGACAGGGGCCGAACACCGGGGAGCTGTTTTTT,CASSRGQGPNTGELFF
TRBJ1-1,-,TRBV3-1,-,TGTGCCAGCACAACCGCGGGACGGAGTGAAGCTTTCTTT,CASTTAGRSEAFF
TRBJ2-1,many,TRBV10-3,-,TGTGCCATCAGTGCCGCAGGGGAAAGGGGGAATGAGCAGTTCTTC,CAISAAGERGNEQFF
TRBJ1-2,-,TRBV5-5,-,TGTGCCAGCAGCTTGGAACCGCGAACTAACTATGGCTACACCTTC,CASSLEPRTNYGYTF
TRBJ2-7,few,TRBV4-2,TRBD2,TGTGCCAGCAGCCAAGATACGAGCGGGGACGAGCAGTACTTC,CASSQDTSGDEQYF
TRBJ2-1,few,TRBV27,TRBD2,TGTGCCAGCTCCCTTATAGCGGGGGGGCTGCCTGAGCAGTTCTTC,CASSLIAGGLPEQFF
TRBJ1-5,many,TRBV19,-,TGTGCCAGTAGTATAGCGGGACCGGGATATCAGCCCCAGCATTTT,CASSIAGPGYQPQHF
TRBJ1-1,many,TRBV12-3/TRBV12-4,-,TGTGCCAGCAGTTCGGACGGAATGATAAGCACTGAAGCTTTCTTT,CASSSDGMISTEAFF